This T cell receptor delta chain derives from a study of γδ T cells in repeated Plasmodium falciparum infection. Study-wide context: Four controlled malaria infections with P. falciparum NF54 spanned 644 days. Samples were taken at baseline, before some infections, and 21 days after each.

Turning to this clone: The TCRdb protein, from a much larger clone, departs from this DNA's translation at residue 16, likely by read error; the protein shown derives from the DNA.

TCRdb ran CATT on the multiplex PCR reads. This table has 50,000 or so delta-chain clones, less than 2% appearing once. This CDR3 is built from 21 residues. Germline CDR1 TSWWSYY, CDR2 QGS. Vgamma9/Vdelta2+ and Vdelta2-negative gammadelta T cells were flow-sorted from PBMC for bulk sequencing. This TCR came from a pool of human donors (malaria-infected and uninfected, not separated). Input material: gamma-delta T cells from blood. The chain uses TRDV1 and TRDJ1, with 8 bases fitting TRDD3. The J gene is absent in TCRdb and was assigned here via DNA matching to germline. The CDR3 sequence: CAHGELTFGRLLGAYADKLIF. For the CDR3, the DNA is TGTGCTCATGGGGAACTAACCTTCGGTCGACTACTGGGGGCGTACGCCGATAAACTCATCTTT.